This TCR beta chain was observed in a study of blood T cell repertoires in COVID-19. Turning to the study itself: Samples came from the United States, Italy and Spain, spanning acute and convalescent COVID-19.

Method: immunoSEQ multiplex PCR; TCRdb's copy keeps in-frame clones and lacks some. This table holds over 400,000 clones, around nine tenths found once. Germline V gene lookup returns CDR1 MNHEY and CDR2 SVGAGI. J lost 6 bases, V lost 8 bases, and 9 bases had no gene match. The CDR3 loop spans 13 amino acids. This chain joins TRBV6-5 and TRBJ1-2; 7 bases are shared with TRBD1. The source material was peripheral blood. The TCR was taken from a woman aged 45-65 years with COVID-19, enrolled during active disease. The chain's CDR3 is CASFRGFEDGYTF. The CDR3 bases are TGTGCCAGCTTCAGGGGGTTTGAAGATGGCTACACCTTC.